This T cell receptor beta chain derives from a study of T cell responses to AZD1222 COVID-19 vaccine. As for the study in general: Second-dose intervals of approximately 4 or approximately 12 weeks were pooled. The study's findings and limits: The study sampled repertoires only after the peak T cell response. Clonal diversity was possibly underestimated, and white British individuals and females predominated among donors. Spike-specific TCRs gained breadth and depth after people received two AZD1222 doses.

To note about this clone: The antigen remains unidentified.

Germline V gene data show CDR1 as KGHSH and CDR2 as LQKENI. With V trimmed by 5 bases and J by 3 bases, 7 bases remained unmatched. The CDR3 loop spans 14 amino acids. The data were produced by immunoSEQ multiplex PCR, yet TCRdb's version contains in-frame clones alone and is incomplete. In the table there are 150,000 or so clones, around 90% of which are singletons. The receptor comes from an adult in good health. The source was peripheral blood, collected on day 0 of AZD1222 vaccination. J is TRBJ2-7 and V is TRBV18, with TRBD1 identical over 7 bases. The CDR3: CASSAGTASYEQYF. The CDR3, as DNA: TGTGCCAGCTCAGCCGGGACAGCTAGCTACGAGCAGTACTTC.